These 24 T cell receptor beta chains originate from one sample sequenced in a study of CD8 T cells in Susac syndrome. An input of 0.5 to 1 ug of RNA was subjected to reverse transcription using random hexamers. TCRdb recomputed calls from the immunoSEQ multiplex PCR reads with MiXCR, one row per CDR3 protein. The sample contains just over 150,000 distinct CDR3 sequences, 85% to 95% of which appear only once. The sequencing input was CD4+ T cells from PBMCs. The receptors derive from a human donor with Susac syndrome.

The chain recombines TRBV7-2 with TRBJ2-3; D is undetermined. The CDR3 has 14 amino acids. In germline, CDR1 is SGHTA, CDR2 FQGNSA. Trimming took 2 bases from V and 2 from J, leaving 8 bases between them. This CDR3 is CASSLLGYTDTQYF. The DNA for the CDR3 is TGTGCCAGCAGCTTACTGGGCTACACAGATACGCAGTATTTT.

This chain connects TRBV20-1 to TRBJ2-5; the D gene could be TRBD1 or TRBD2 (5 bases each). Trimming removed 0 bases at V and 5 bases at J, with 13 bases between. The germline V gene encodes CDR1 DFQATT and CDR2 SNEGSKA (reference sequence). The CDR3 has 14 residues. Here the CDR3 reads CSARDRRGEETQYF. For the CDR3, the DNA is TGCAGTGCTAGAGATCGGAGAGGGGAGGAGACCCAGTACTTC.

The V call is TRBV4-1, the J call TRBJ1-5; possible D gene TRBD1, 5 bases. V was cut by 0 bases and J by 2 bases, with 11 bases left in between. CDR1 MGHRA and CDR2 YSYEKL come from the germline V gene. The CDR3 is made up of 16 amino acids. DNA for the CDR3: TGCGCCAGCAGCCAAGACTGGGGGATCGGCAATCAGCCCCAGCATTTT. This gives the protein CASSQDWGIGNQPQHF.

V is TRBV2 and J is TRBJ1-1, with no clear D. The CDR3 consists of 12 residues. Germline CDR1 SNHLY, CDR2 FYNNEI. Trimming shortened V by 8 bases and J by 1 base, and 8 bases separated the two germline ends. CDR3 loop: CASGPENTEAFF. In DNA, the CDR3 is TGTGCCAGCGGTCCGGAGAACACTGAAGCTTTCTTT.

The CDR3 is CASSLKGPLNTEAFF. Written as DNA, the CDR3 is TGTGCCAGCAGCCTCAAGGGCCCGTTGAACACTGAAGCTTTCTTT. J is TRBJ1-1 and V is TRBV7-3; D call uncertain. V was trimmed by 5 bases and J by 0 bases, leaving 13 bases between them. The germline V gene has CDR1 SGHTA and CDR2 FQGTGA. The CDR3 sequence is 15 residues long.

The chain couples TRBV11-2 to TRBJ2-3, with 9 bases identical to TRBD2. The V gene end was trimmed by 5 bases and the J gene end by 6 bases; junction bases not matched to a gene: 9. The CDR3 sequence is 15 residues long. Germline V gives CDR1 SGHAT, CDR2 FQNNGV. The CDR3, as DNA: TGTGCCAGCAGCCTTAGCGGGGGCTCGGGGGATACGCAGTATTTT. Protein product: CASSLSGGSGDTQYF.

This sequence joins TRBV7-2 and TRBJ2-5; tentatively, D is TRBD1 (5 bases). With 1 base removed from V and 7 bases from J, the gap between germline ends came to 13 bases. The CDR3 is made up of 14 amino acids. The V gene's germline CDR1 is SGHTA and CDR2 FQGNSA. Here the CDR3 DNA reads TGTGCCAGCAGCTTAGAAGGGGCGGTGGGGACCCAGTACTTC. Protein product: CASSLEGAVGTQYF.

The V gene is TRBV3-1, the J gene TRBJ1-1, with D uncertain. Trimming took 1 base from V and 4 from J, leaving 10 bases between them. The length of the CDR3 is 14 residues. The V gene's germline CDR1 is LGHDT and CDR2 YNNKEL (reference sequence). CDR3 sequence reads: CASSQGQSGTEAFF. CDR3 sequence (DNA): TGTGCCAGCAGCCAAGGGCAGTCAGGCACTGAAGCTTTCTTT.

The gene calls are TRBV23-1 and TRBJ1-4; unclear D gene. TRBV23-1 is an ORF, with its function uncertain. V shed 2 bases and J shed 7 bases, with 17 bases lying between them. The CDR3 length is 16 residues. In DNA, the CDR3 is TGCGCCAGCAGTCAAGCAACTGAGTATCTATCTGAAAAACTGTTTTTT. Protein: CASSQATEYLSEKLFF.

The J gene is TRBJ2-2, the V gene TRBV29-1; no firm D call. CDR1 and CDR2 (germline): SQVTM, ANQGSEA. V dropped 4 bases and J dropped 1 base, with 7 bases sitting between them. The CDR3 runs to 13 residues. The CDR3 sequence is CSVGTGNTGELFF. CDR3 sequence (DNA): TGCAGCGTTGGAACGGGGAACACCGGGGAGCTGTTTTTT.

This chain uses TRBV12-3 or TRBV12-4 with TRBJ2-1; TRBD2 matches at 14 bases. Unmatched junction bases numbered 6, after V lost 4 bases and J lost 7 bases. The CDR3 loop spans 16 amino acids. CDR3 sequence reads: CASSSTSGGAFNEQFF. For the CDR3, the DNA is TGTGCCAGCAGTTCGACTAGCGGGGGGGCATTTAATGAGCAGTTCTTC.

This rearrangement joins TRBV6-6 to TRBJ1-2, with a possible D match to TRBD1 (6 bases). The CDR3 is made up of 14 amino acids. Germline V gives CDR1 MNHNY, CDR2 SVGAGI (reference sequence). V lost 6 bases and J lost 5, with 16 bases in between. Here the CDR3 reads CASSPPGQTYGYTF. As DNA, the CDR3 is TGTGCCAGCAGCCCCCCCGGACAGACTTATGGCTACACCTTC.

The V call is TRBV29-1, the J call TRBJ1-5, with D possibly TRBD1 on 6 matching bases. CDR3 length equals 15 residues. Germline values: CDR1 SQVTM, CDR2 ANQGSEA. Trimming shortened V by 1 base and J by 2 bases, and 12 bases separated the two germline ends. The CDR3 sequence: CSVEGQVRGNQPQHF. In DNA, the CDR3 is TGCAGCGTTGAAGGACAGGTCCGGGGCAATCAGCCCCAGCATTTT.

This clonotype was observed a single time. The CDR3 DNA reads TGCAGTGCACTAAAGACCGGGACAGGGGTTCGCGAGCAGTACTTC. Its protein product is CSALKTGTGVREQYF. The rearrangement joins TRBV20-1 to TRBJ2-7; 10 bases are shared with TRBD1. This CDR3 is 15 amino acids long. Per germline, CDR1 DFQATT and CDR2 SNEGSKA (reference sequence). With V trimmed by 6 bases and J by 6 bases, 14 bases remained unmatched.

The J gene is TRBJ2-3, the V gene TRBV20-1; unclear D gene. Between the trimmed V and J ends, which lost 3 bases and 0 bases, there was a span of 10 bases. Germline CDR1 DFQATT, CDR2 SNEGSKA (reference sequence). This CDR3 has 14 residues. The CDR3 spells CSARGQLSTDTQYF. The CDR3 DNA sequence: TGCAGTGCTAGGGGTCAGTTGAGCACAGATACGCAGTATTTT.

This clonotype was seen once. The chain is built from TRBV29-1 and TRBJ2-4; D is possibly TRBD2 (6 bases). Looked up from germline, CDR1 is SQVTM and CDR2 is ANQGSEA. This CDR3 spans 16 amino acids. V lost 6 bases, J lost 1 base, and 19 bases lay in between. In nucleotides, the CDR3 is TGCAGCGTGGCCCCTATAGCCGGAGGGGCCAAAAACATTCAGTACTTC. Amino acid sequence: CSVAPIAGGAKNIQYF.

J is TRBJ1-6 and V is TRBV12-3 or TRBV12-4; a possible D gene is TRBD1 (5 bases). V lost 5 bases to trimming and J lost 8 bases, with 10 bases between them. This CDR3 region has 13 residues. CDR3 DNA: TGTGCCAGCAGTGAAAGGGGCGATTCACCCCTCCACTTT. Its protein product is CASSERGDSPLHF.

The V call is TRBV3-1, the J call TRBJ1-1, with D unresolved. V was pared by 4 bases and J by 2 bases, with 11 bases between. This CDR3 has 14 residues. CDR1 is LGHDT, CDR2 YNNKEL, per germline (reference sequence). The CDR3 sequence: CASSPGRANTEAFF. CDR3 bases: TGTGCCAGCAGCCCCGGCAGAGCAAACACTGAAGCTTTCTTT.

CDR3 region: CASSNNRQGSSGTQYF. The CDR3 coding sequence is TGTGCCAGCAGTAACAACCGACAGGGCAGTTCGGGGACCCAGTACTTC. The V and J genes are TRBV12-3 or TRBV12-4 and TRBJ2-5; TRBD1 agrees at 7 bases. The CDR3 is 16 amino acids. V dropped 5 bases and J dropped 7; count of bases not matched to a gene: 16.

The chain joins TRBV20-1 to TRBJ2-7, with D possibly being TRBD1 or TRBD2 (5 bases each). CDR1 is DFQATT and CDR2 is SNEGSKA in the germline V gene (reference sequence). This CDR3 contains 14 residues. Trimming shortened V by 0 bases and J by 2 bases, and 11 bases separated the two germline ends. CDR3 in DNA: TGCAGTGCTAGAGATCTGAGGGGACCCTACGAGCAGTACTTC. Translating it yields CSARDLRGPYEQYF.

V gene TRBV12-3 or TRBV12-4 combines with J gene TRBJ2-3, with D maybe TRBD2 (6 bases). CDR3 length equals 13 residues. V dropped 5 bases and J dropped 8 bases, with 14 bases sitting between them. The CDR3 coding sequence is TGTGCCAGCAGTGCCGCCGGAGGGGTTACGCAGTATTTT. This encodes CASSAAGGVTQYF.

V and J are TRBV20-1 and TRBJ2-5, with D unclear. The V end was cut by 3 bases, the J end by 4 bases, with 15 bases between. Germline CDR1 and CDR2: DFQATT and SNEGSKA (reference sequence). This CDR3 region has 14 residues. Written as DNA, the CDR3 is TGCAGTGCTAGGGGGTTTTATCCTCGAGAGACCCAGTACTTC. This sequence encodes CSARGFYPRETQYF.

In DNA, the CDR3 is TGTGCCACCAGCAGTGGGGAAGAGACCCAGTACTTC. Translated, it gives CATSSGEETQYF. The chain carries TRBV15 and TRBJ2-5, with no clear D. CDR3 length: 12 amino acids. With 3 bases removed from V and 3 bases from J, the gap between germline ends came to 5 bases. The germline V gene has CDR1 LNHNV and CDR2 YYDKDF (reference sequence). Full variable domain (missing parts from reference TRBV15 and TRBJ2-5): DAMVIQNPRYQVTQFGKPVTLSCSQTLNHNVMYWYQQKSSQAPKLLFHYYDKDFNNEADTPDNFQSRRPNTSFCFLDIRSPGLGDTAMYLCATSSGEETQYFGPGTRLLVL.

The chain joins TRBV7-9 to TRBJ2-7; D is ambiguous. Germline lookup yields CDR1 SEHNR and CDR2 FQNEAQ (reference sequence). This CDR3 has 13 residues. V was clipped by 5 bases and J by 8 bases, with 16 bases between them. The CDR3 region is CASSHSPTPKQYF. Written as DNA, the CDR3 is TGTGCCAGCAGCCATTCCCCAACCCCAAAGCAGTACTTC.